This TCR beta chain was identified in a study of identical twins. About this clonotype itself: The antigen remains undetermined.

The CDR3 is 14 amino acids. Trimming took 9 bases from V and 5 from J, leaving 19 bases between them. From germline, CDR1 is ENHRY and CDR2 SYGVKD. Study-level points and caveats: In monozygotic twins, models underestimated the sharing of out-of-frame TCR alpha.

MiXCR, run by TCRdb on the 5' RACE reads, gives a single entry per CDR3 protein. The sample lists a few hundred thousand distinct CDR3 sequences; about 10% were seen once. The TCR comes from a middle-aged man in good health. The V call is TRBV10-3, the J call TRBJ1-1, with D perhaps TRBD1 (6 bases). Sequencing used memory T cells sorted from blood. CDR3 bases: TGTGCCATGAGGGGGGACAATAGAGGGACTGAAGCTTTCTTT. Residues: CAMRGDNRGTEAFF.